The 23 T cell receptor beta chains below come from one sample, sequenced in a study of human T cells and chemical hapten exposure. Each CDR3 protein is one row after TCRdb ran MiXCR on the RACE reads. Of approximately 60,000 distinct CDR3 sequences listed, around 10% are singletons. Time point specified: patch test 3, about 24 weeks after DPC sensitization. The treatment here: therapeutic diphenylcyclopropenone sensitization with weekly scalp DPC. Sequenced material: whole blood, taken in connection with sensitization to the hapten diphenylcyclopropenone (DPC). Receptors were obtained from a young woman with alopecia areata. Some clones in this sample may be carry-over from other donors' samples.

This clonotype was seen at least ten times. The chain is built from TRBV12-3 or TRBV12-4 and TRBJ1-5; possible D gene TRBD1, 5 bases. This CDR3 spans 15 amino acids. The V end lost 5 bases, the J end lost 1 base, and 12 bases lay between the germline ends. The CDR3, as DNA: TGTGCCAGCAGTCCCGGGGCAGGAAGCAATCAGCCCCAGCATTTT. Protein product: CASSPGAGSNQPQHF.

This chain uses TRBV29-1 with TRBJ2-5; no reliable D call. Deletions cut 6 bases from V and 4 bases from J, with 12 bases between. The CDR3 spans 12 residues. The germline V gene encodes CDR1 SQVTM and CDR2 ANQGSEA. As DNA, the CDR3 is TGCAGCGTCTTAGGCCCGTCAGAGACCCAGTACTTC. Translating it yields CSVLGPSETQYF.

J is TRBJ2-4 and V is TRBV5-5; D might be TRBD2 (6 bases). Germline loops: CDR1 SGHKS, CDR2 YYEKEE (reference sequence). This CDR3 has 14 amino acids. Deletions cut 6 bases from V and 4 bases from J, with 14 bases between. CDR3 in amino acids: CASTGRQDKNIQYF. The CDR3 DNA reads TGTGCCAGCACGGGGAGGCAGGATAAAAACATTCAGTACTTC.

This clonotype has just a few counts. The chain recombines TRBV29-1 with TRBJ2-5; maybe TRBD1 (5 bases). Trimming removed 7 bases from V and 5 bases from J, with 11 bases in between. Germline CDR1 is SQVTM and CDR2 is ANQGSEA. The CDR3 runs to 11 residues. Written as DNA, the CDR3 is TGCAGCGGGACCCGACAGGAGACCCAGTACTTC. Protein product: CSGTRQETQYF.

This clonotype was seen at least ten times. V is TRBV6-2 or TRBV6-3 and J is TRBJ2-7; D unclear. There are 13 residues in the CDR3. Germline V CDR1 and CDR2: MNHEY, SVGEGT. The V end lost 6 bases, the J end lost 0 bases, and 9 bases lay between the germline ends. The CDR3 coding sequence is TGTGCCAGCAGCCGCGAATCCTCCTACGAGCAGTACTTC. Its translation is CASSRESSYEQYF.

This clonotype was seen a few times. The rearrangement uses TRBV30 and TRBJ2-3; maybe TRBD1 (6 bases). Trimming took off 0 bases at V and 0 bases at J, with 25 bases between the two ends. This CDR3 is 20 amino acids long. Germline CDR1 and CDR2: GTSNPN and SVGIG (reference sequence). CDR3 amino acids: CAWSVRDLISGTTSTDTQYF. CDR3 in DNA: TGTGCCTGGAGTGTACGGGACCTTATTTCCGGGACAACTAGCACAGATACGCAGTATTTT.

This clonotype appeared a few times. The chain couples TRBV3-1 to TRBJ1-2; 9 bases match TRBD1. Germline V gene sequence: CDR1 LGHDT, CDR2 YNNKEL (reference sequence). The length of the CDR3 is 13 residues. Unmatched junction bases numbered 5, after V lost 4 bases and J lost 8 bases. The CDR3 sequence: CASSPGQGGGYTF. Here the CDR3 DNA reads TGTGCCAGCAGCCCGGGACAGGGTGGCGGCTACACCTTC.

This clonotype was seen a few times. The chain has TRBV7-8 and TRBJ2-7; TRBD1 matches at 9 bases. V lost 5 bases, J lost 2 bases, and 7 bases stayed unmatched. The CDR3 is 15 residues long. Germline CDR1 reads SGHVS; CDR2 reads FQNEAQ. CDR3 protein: CASSPRQGGTYEQYF. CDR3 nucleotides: TGTGCCAGCAGCCCGCGACAGGGGGGTACCTACGAGCAGTACTTC. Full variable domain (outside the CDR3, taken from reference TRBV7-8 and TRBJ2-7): GAGVSQSPRYKVAKRGQDVALRCDPISGHVSLFWYQQALGQGPEFLTYFQNEAQLDKSGLPSDRFFAERPEGSVSTLKIQRTQQEDSAVYLCASSPRQGGTYEQYFGPGTRLTVT.

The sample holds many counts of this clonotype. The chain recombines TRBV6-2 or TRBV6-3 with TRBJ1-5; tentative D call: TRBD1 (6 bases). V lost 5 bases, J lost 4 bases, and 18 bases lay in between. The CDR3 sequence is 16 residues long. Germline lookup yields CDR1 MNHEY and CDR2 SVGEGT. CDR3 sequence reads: CASSQRGGLENQPQHF. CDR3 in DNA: TGTGCCAGCAGTCAGCGGGGGGGCTTGGAGAATCAGCCCCAGCATTTT.

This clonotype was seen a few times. The CDR3 sequence is CASSQEDRNYGYTF. CDR3 bases: TGTGCCAGCAGCCAAGAGGACAGAAACTATGGCTACACCTTC. V is TRBV3-1 and J is TRBJ1-2; weak D call: TRBD1 (6 bases). Trimming took 0 bases from V and 2 from J, leaving 7 bases between them. The CDR3 has 14 residues. CDR1 and CDR2 from the germline V gene are LGHDT and YNNKEL (reference sequence).

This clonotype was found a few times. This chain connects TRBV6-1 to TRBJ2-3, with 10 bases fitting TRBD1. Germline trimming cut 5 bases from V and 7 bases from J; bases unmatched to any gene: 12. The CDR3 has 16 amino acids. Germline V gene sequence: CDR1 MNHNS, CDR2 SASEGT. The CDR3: CASSTDGTGDFHTQYF. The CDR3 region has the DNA TGTGCCAGCAGTACAGACGGGACAGGGGATTTTCATACGCAGTATTTT.

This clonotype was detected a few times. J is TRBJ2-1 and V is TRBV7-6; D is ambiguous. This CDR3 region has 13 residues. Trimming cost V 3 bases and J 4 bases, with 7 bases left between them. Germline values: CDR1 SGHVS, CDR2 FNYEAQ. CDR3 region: CASSFGAYNEQFF. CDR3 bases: TGTGCCAGCAGCTTCGGAGCATACAATGAGCAGTTCTTC.

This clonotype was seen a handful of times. The CDR3 DNA reads as TGTGCCACAGGACAGCGCGCTAACTATGGCTACACCTTC. Residues: CATGQRANYGYTF. The chain couples TRBV28 to TRBJ1-2; TRBD1 might be the D (6 bases). CDR1 and CDR2 from the germline V gene are MDHEN and SYDVKM. CDR3 size: 13 residues. The V end was cut by 10 bases, the J end by 0 bases, with 12 bases between.

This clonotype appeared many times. The CDR3 sequence: CASSQTPIEVEKLFF. The CDR3 DNA sequence: TGTGCCAGCAGCCAAACCCCCATTGAGGTAGAAAAACTGTTTTTT. The J gene is TRBJ1-4, the V gene TRBV4-2, with D unresolved. Germline CDR1 and CDR2: LGHNA and YNFKEQ. CDR3 length: 15 residues. Trimming shortened V by 2 bases and J by 8 bases, and 15 bases separated the two germline ends.

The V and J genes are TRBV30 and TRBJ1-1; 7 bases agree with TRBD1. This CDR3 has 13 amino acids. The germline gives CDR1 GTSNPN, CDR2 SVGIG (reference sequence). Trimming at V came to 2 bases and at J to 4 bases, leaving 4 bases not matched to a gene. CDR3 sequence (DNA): TGTGCCTGGAGTCGCGACAGGGCCACTGAAGCTTTCTTT. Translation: CAWSRDRATEAFF.

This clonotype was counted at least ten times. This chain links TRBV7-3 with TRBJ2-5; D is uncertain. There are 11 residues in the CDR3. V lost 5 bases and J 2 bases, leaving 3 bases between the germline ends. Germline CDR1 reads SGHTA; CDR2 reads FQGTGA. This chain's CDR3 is CASSIQETQYF. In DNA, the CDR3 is TGTGCCAGCAGCATTCAAGAGACCCAGTACTTC.

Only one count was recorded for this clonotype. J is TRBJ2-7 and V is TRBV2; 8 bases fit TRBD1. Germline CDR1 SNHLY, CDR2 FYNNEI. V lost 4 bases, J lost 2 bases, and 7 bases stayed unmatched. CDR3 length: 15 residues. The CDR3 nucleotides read TGTGCCAGCAGTGTTGACAGGGGTCCCGCCTACGAGCAGTACTTC. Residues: CASSVDRGPAYEQYF.

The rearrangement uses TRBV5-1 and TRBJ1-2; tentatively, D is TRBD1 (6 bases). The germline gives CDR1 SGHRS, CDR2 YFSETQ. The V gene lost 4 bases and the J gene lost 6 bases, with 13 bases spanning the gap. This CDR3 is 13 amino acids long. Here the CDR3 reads CASSPERGDGYTF. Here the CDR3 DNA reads TGCGCCAGCAGCCCCGAGAGGGGGGATGGCTACACCTTC.

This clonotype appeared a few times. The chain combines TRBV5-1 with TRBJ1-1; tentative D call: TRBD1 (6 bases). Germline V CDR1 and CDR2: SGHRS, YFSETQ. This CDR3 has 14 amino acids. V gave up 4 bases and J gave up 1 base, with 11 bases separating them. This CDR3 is CASSEMTGNTEAFF. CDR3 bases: TGCGCCAGCAGCGAGATGACAGGGAACACTGAAGCTTTCTTT. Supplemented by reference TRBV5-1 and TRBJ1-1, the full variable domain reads KAGVTQTPRYLIKTRGQQVTLSCSPISGHRSVSWYQQTPGQGLQFLFEYFSETQRNKGNFPGRFSGRQFSNSRSEMNVSTLELGDSALYLCASSEMTGNTEAFFGQGTRLTVV.

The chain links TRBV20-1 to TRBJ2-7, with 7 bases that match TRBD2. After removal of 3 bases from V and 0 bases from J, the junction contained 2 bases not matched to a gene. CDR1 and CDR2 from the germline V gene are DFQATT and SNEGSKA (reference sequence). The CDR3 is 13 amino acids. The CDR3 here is CSASLAVSYEQYF. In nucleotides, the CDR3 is TGCAGTGCTAGTCTAGCGGTCTCCTACGAGCAGTACTTC.

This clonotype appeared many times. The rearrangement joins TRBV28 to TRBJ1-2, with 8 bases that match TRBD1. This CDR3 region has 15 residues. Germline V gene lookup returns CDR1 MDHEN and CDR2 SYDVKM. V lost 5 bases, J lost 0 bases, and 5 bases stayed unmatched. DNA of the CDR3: TGTGCCAGCAGTCAACAGGGGGGAGCTAACTATGGCTACACCTTC. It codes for CASSQQGGANYGYTF.

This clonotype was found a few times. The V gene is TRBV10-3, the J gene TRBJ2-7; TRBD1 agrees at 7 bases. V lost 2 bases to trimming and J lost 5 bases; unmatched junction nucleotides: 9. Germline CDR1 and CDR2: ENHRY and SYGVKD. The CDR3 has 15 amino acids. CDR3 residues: CAISENPGQLDEQYF. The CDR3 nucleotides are TGTGCCATCAGTGAGAATCCGGGACAGTTAGACGAGCAGTACTTC.

In DNA form, the CDR3 reads TGTGCCAGCTCACCAGTAGCGGGGGCGAACACCGGGGAGCTGTTTTTT. Translating gives CASSPVAGANTGELFF. This chain joins TRBV18 and TRBJ2-2, with 9 nucleotides matching TRBD2. The J segment lost 0 bases and the V segment lost 2 bases, leaving 1 base of the junction unmatched. Germline assignment: CDR1 KGHSH and CDR2 LQKENI. The CDR3 runs 16 residues.